Below are 32 T cell receptor beta chains sequenced from a single sample in a study of response to subunit inactivated influenza vaccine. From the RT-PCR reads, TCRdb called clonotypes with MiXCR, one entry per CDR3 protein. Of about 800,000 distinct CDR3 sequences in the sample, around 20% were seen once. The sample here was PBMCs from blood, taken roughly 5 days after vaccination. The receptors originated from a man between 45 and 60 years old who received an inactivated influenza vaccine.

This chain links TRBV12-3 or TRBV12-4 with TRBJ2-3, with 10 bases identical to TRBD2. The CDR3 length is 15 residues. The J segment lost 3 bases and the V segment lost 6 bases, leaving 6 bases of the junction unmatched. This chain's CDR3 is CASSQGLARTDTQYF. In DNA form, the CDR3 reads TGTGCCAGCAGCCAGGGACTAGCGAGAACAGATACGCAGTATTTT.

V gene TRBV11-2 combines with J gene TRBJ1-1, with 8 nucleotides matching TRBD1. Germline loops: CDR1 SGHAT, CDR2 FQNNGV. This CDR3 is 18 amino acids long. J lost 2 bases, V lost 5 bases, and 16 bases had no gene match. The CDR3: CASSKPTTGEARNTEAFF. The DNA of the CDR3 is TGTGCCAGCAGCAAACCCACGACAGGGGAGGCACGAAACACTGAAGCTTTCTTT. The whole variable domain, remainder taken from reference TRBV11-2 and TRBJ1-1, is EAGVAQSPRYKIIEKRQSVAFWCNPISGHATLYWYQQILGQGPKLLIQFQNNGVVDDSQLPKDRFSAERLKGVDSTLKIQPAKLEDSAVYLCASSKPTTGEARNTEAFFGQGTRLTVV.

The rearrangement links TRBV3-1 to TRBJ2-3; no reliable D call. Germline CDR1 is LGHDT and CDR2 is YNNKEL (reference sequence). This CDR3 region has 15 residues. The V end was cut by 2 bases, the J end by 3 bases, with 12 bases between. CDR3 sequence reads: CASSQTFPSTDTQYF. The CDR3 coding sequence is TGTGCCAGCAGCCAAACGTTCCCCTCAACAGATACGCAGTATTTT.

The sample holds a few counts of this clonotype. The gene calls are TRBV4-3 and TRBJ1-1; no definite D call. V gave up 3 bases and J gave up 3 bases, with 14 bases separating them. Germline CDR1 LGHNA, CDR2 YSLEER. The length of the CDR3 is 15 residues. The CDR3 DNA reads as TGCGCCAGCAGCCAGGAGGACCGACGTGACACTGAAGCTTTCTTT. Protein: CASSQEDRRDTEAFF.

In regard to this clonotype: The germline gene is not matched at one end of the junction; a read error may be the cause. The chain recombines TRBV5-1 with TRBJ1-4; 8 bases are shared with TRBD1. CDR1 is SGHRS and CDR2 is YFSETQ in the germline V gene. CDR3 length: 14 residues. The CDR3, as DNA: TGCGCCAGCAGCTTTCAGGGGGCTAAGGAAAAACTGTTTTTT. Translated, it gives CASSFQGAKEKLFF.

This clonotype came up a few times. The J gene is TRBJ1-6, the V gene TRBV20-1; 7 bases align to TRBD1. The germline gives CDR1 DFQATT, CDR2 SNEGSKA (reference sequence). CDR3 length: 14 residues. J was trimmed by 3 bases and V by 7 bases; bases with no gene match: 6. The CDR3, as DNA: TGCAGTGGCACCCGGGACAGCTATAATTCACCCCTCCACTTT. It codes for CSGTRDSYNSPLHF.

This clonotype came up many times. CDR3 nucleotides: TGTGCCAGCAGCTCGGGACAGGGTACCTATACGCAGTATTTT. Translation gives CASSSGQGTYTQYF. The rearrangement links TRBV7-2 to TRBJ2-3; 9 nucleotides line up with TRBD1. Germline CDR1 is SGHTA and CDR2 is FQGNSA. The CDR3 covers 14 residues. J gave up 7 bases and V 4 bases, and 6 bases lay outside the gene matches.

This clonotype was detected only a few times. This chain uses TRBV12-3 or TRBV12-4 with TRBJ2-5, with 13 bases aligning to TRBD2. The V segment lost 6 bases and the J segment 3 bases; nucleotides outside the gene matches: 4. The CDR3 runs to 15 residues. CDR3 sequence reads: CASSYGTSGKETQYF. The CDR3 nucleotides read TGTGCCAGCAGCTACGGGACTAGCGGGAAAGAGACCCAGTACTTC.

This clonotype was seen many times. The V and J genes are TRBV18 and TRBJ2-3; D is perhaps TRBD2 (6 bases). Germline values: CDR1 KGHSH, CDR2 LQKENI. CDR3 length: 12 amino acids. V shed 8 bases and J shed 6 bases, with 12 bases lying between them. The CDR3 spells CASSPGGDTQYF. The CDR3 region has the DNA TGTGCCAGCAGTCCCGGAGGGGATACGCAGTATTTT.

The genes are TRBV6-2 or TRBV6-3 and TRBJ2-7; 7 nucleotides match TRBD1. The CDR3 totals 15 residues. Germline lookup yields CDR1 MNHEY and CDR2 SVGEGT. J lost 2 bases, V lost 5 bases, and 9 bases had no gene match. Here the CDR3 reads CASSNHRGRAYEQYF. CDR3 sequence (DNA): TGTGCCAGCAGTAACCACAGGGGACGCGCCTACGAGCAGTACTTC.

V gene TRBV5-1 combines with J gene TRBJ2-3; 12 bases fit TRBD2. The CDR3 has 16 residues. Germline-derived CDR1 and CDR2 are SGHRS and YFSETQ. V shed 5 bases and J 0 bases; nucleotides not matched to a gene: 4. The CDR3 coding sequence is TGCGCCAGCAGTTGGACTAGCGGGGTTAGCACAGATACGCAGTATTTT. Amino acid sequence: CASSWTSGVSTDTQYF.

Concerning this clonotype: This may be a read error, as it is one base from a much larger clone. V usage is TRBV7-2 and J usage is TRBJ2-3; D is unresolved. The germline V gene has CDR1 SGHTA and CDR2 FQGNSA. The CDR3 runs to 12 residues. As DNA, the CDR3 is TGTGCCAGCAGCGCAAACACAGATGCGCAGTATTTT. Its protein is CASSANTDAQYF.

This clonotype has only a few counts. The chain employs TRBV20-1 and TRBJ1-5; 9 nucleotides agree with TRBD1. The CDR3 runs 14 residues. The trim removed 6 bases at V and 3 bases at J, leaving 6 bases unmatched. Germline V gene data show CDR1 as DFQATT and CDR2 as SNEGSKA (reference sequence). CDR3 coding DNA: TGCAGTGCGGTACAGGGGGCGGACAATCAGCCCCAGCATTTT. Protein: CSAVQGADNQPQHF.

The chain uses TRBV29-1 and TRBJ1-3; D uncertain. Per germline, CDR1 SQVTM and CDR2 ANQGSEA. Deletions cut 4 bases from V and 0 bases from J, with 7 bases between. This CDR3 has 13 residues. The CDR3: CSVGLSSGNTIYF. In nucleotides, the CDR3 is TGCAGCGTTGGTCTGAGCTCTGGAAACACCATATATTTT.

This clonotype was seen a few times. The J gene is TRBJ2-7, the V gene TRBV12-3 or TRBV12-4, with a possible D match to TRBD1 (5 bases). This CDR3 has 14 amino acids. The ends were cut back, 5 bases at V and 4 bases at J, with 15 bases in the middle. The CDR3 reads CASSLSTEEYEQYF. For the CDR3, the DNA is TGTGCCAGCAGTCTGTCGACAGAGGAGTACGAGCAGTACTTC.

This sequence joins TRBV6-5 and TRBJ2-7; 8 bases agree with TRBD2. CDR1 is MNHEY and CDR2 is SVGAGI in the germline V gene. The J segment lost 6 bases and the V segment lost 2 bases, leaving 12 bases of the junction unmatched. This CDR3 is 16 amino acids long. The CDR3 region has the DNA TGTGCCAGCAGTTACAATATTCCCGGGAGGGTGGTCGAGCAGTACTTC. Protein product: CASSYNIPGRVVEQYF.

The chain combines TRBV20-1 with TRBJ2-1; possibly TRBD1 for D (5 bases). V was shortened by 3 bases and J by 8 bases, with 14 bases between the two germline ends. Germline lookup yields CDR1 DFQATT and CDR2 SNEGSKA (reference sequence). The CDR3 has 13 amino acids. CDR3 residues: CSASGQGYYEQFF. As DNA, the CDR3 is TGCAGTGCTAGTGGCCAGGGTTATTATGAGCAGTTCTTC.

This CDR3 reads CASSGQGWEQYF. The CDR3 DNA is TGTGCCAGCAGCGGACAGGGTTGGGAGCAGTACTTC. The chain has TRBV9 and TRBJ2-7; TRBD1 matches at 7 bases. This CDR3 spans 12 amino acids. V gave up 3 bases and J gave up 7 bases; unmatched junction bases: 4. Germline-derived CDR1 and CDR2 are SGDLS and YYNGEE.

This chain uses TRBV20-1 with TRBJ2-1, with D possibly matching TRBD2 (5 bases). Germline assignment: CDR1 DFQATT and CDR2 SNEGSKA (reference sequence). Trimming took off 7 bases at V and 6 bases at J, with 16 bases between the two ends. There are 13 residues in the CDR3. This CDR3 reads CSGPVPGGNEQFF. The CDR3 coding sequence is TGCAGTGGGCCCGTCCCAGGAGGCAATGAGCAGTTCTTC.

The chain joins TRBV29-1 to TRBJ2-3; no reliable D call. Germline CDR1 reads SQVTM; CDR2 reads ANQGSEA. This CDR3 is 17 amino acids long. V was trimmed by 0 bases and J by 2 bases, leaving 18 bases between them. The CDR3 DNA follows: TGCAGCGTTGAAGAGTTAACCGAGCGAACCCACACAGATACGCAGTATTTT. Protein: CSVEELTERTHTDTQYF.

V gene TRBV18 combines with J gene TRBJ1-5, with D perhaps matching TRBD1 (5 bases). V lost 2 bases, J lost 7 bases, and 9 bases lay in between. Germline V gene sequence: CDR1 KGHSH, CDR2 LQKENI. This CDR3 comprises 13 residues. This CDR3 is CASSPARGQPQHF. The CDR3 DNA sequence: TGTGCCAGCTCACCAGCGAGGGGACAGCCCCAGCATTTT.

The chain couples TRBV12-3 or TRBV12-4 to TRBJ2-1; the D is unclear. V was cut by 2 bases and J by 5 bases, with 19 bases left in between. CDR3 length: 17 amino acids. For the CDR3, the DNA is TGTGCCAGCAGTTTAAGGTTCTTGGGTCTGTACAACAATGAGCAGTTCTTC. Translation: CASSLRFLGLYNNEQFF.

The genes are TRBV29-1 and TRBJ2-7, with 9 bases fitting TRBD1. Germline V gene data show CDR1 as SQVTM and CDR2 as ANQGSEA. After removal of 4 bases from V and 0 bases from J, the junction contained 7 bases not matched to a gene. The CDR3 sequence is 15 residues long. The DNA for the CDR3 is TGCAGCGTTGCCCCCGGGACAGGGCACTCCTACGAGCAGTACTTC. Translation gives CSVAPGTGHSYEQYF.

This chain connects TRBV24-1 to TRBJ2-2; D gene uncertain. Germline V gene data show CDR1 as KGHDR and CDR2 as SFDVKD. CDR3 length equals 16 residues. With 4 bases removed from V and 2 bases from J, the gap between germline ends came to 13 bases. The CDR3: CATSDDRALNTGELFF. CDR3 nucleotide sequence: TGTGCCACCAGTGACGACCGGGCCCTAAACACCGGGGAGCTGTTTTTT.

This clonotype was counted only a few times. The rearrangement joins TRBV4-3 to TRBJ1-2; D unresolved. V lost 1 base and J 1 base, leaving 7 bases between the germline ends. Germline V lookup: CDR1 LGHNA, CDR2 YSLEER. The CDR3 runs 14 residues. CDR3 in DNA: TGCGCCAGCAGCCAAGGGGGAATTAACTATGGCTACACCTTC. Amino acid sequence: CASSQGGINYGYTF.

The J gene is TRBJ1-6, the V gene TRBV6-6; D is possibly TRBD1 (6 bases). V lost 5 bases and J 18 bases, leaving 17 bases between the germline ends. Germline CDR1 MNHNY, CDR2 SVGAGI (reference sequence). This CDR3 contains 12 residues. For the CDR3, the DNA is TGTGCCAGCAGTGAGCCGGGACAATTGACCCACTTT. It yields the protein CASSEPGQLTHF.

This clonotype has a count of ten or more. Sequence at one end of the junction differs from germline and may be a read error. This chain connects TRBV12-3 or TRBV12-4 to TRBJ1-1; D gene uncertain. There are 13 residues in the CDR3. CDR3: CASSFSANTEAFF. The CDR3 DNA is TGCGCCAGCAGCTTCTCAGCGAACACTGAAGCTTTCTTT.

Many counts were recorded for this clonotype. The V gene is TRBV20-1, the J gene TRBJ2-7; D is uncertain. This CDR3 is built from 14 residues. V was shortened by 0 bases and J by 3 bases, with 12 bases between the two germline ends. Germline CDR1 and CDR2: DFQATT and SNEGSKA (reference sequence). The CDR3 loop reads CSARDAVAVYEQYF. CDR3 in DNA: TGCAGTGCTAGAGATGCGGTCGCGGTCTACGAGCAGTACTTC.

This clonotype has more than one count but fewer than ten. This rearrangement joins TRBV29-1 to TRBJ1-5; the match to TRBD1 covers 9 bases. Germline V lookup: CDR1 SQVTM, CDR2 ANQGSEA. There are 14 residues in the CDR3. V trimming: 5 bases; J trimming: 4 bases; junction bases outside the gene matches: 6. CDR3 sequence (DNA): TGCAGCGTTAAAACAGGGGGCGAGAATCAGCCCCAGCATTTT. It is translated as CSVKTGGENQPQHF.

This clonotype was observed a handful of times. The V and J genes are TRBV6-2 or TRBV6-3 and TRBJ2-1; possibly TRBD2 for D (6 bases). Trimming stripped 11 bases from V and 4 bases from J, with 9 bases between. Looked up from germline, CDR1 is MNHEY and CDR2 is SVGEGT. The length of the CDR3 is 11 residues. This chain's CDR3 is CAAGPYNEQFF. CDR3 DNA: TGTGCCGCGGGGCCTTACAATGAGCAGTTCTTC.

The chain carries TRBV7-8 and TRBJ2-3; either TRBD1 or TRBD2 may supply D (5 bases each). The CDR3 sequence is 15 residues long. In germline, CDR1 is SGHVS, CDR2 FQNEAQ. Trimming cost V 7 bases and J 0 bases, with 14 bases left between them. CDR3 sequence: CASKTVGVSTDTQYF. As DNA, the CDR3 is TGTGCCAGCAAAACAGTGGGGGTTAGCACAGATACGCAGTATTTT.

The table lists this clonotype with a few counts. The chain carries TRBV12-3 or TRBV12-4 and TRBJ2-7; the match to TRBD2 covers 7 bases. This CDR3 is built from 14 residues. The trim removed 3 bases at V and 2 bases at J, leaving 4 bases unmatched. CDR3 nucleotide sequence: TGTGCCAGCAGTTTGTATCGGGAGGCCTACGAGCAGTACTTC. This gives the protein CASSLYREAYEQYF.